This T cell receptor beta chain was captured by sequencing in a study of molecular identifiers for immune sequencing clone quantification. The wider study: Replicate experiments took RNA from 20,000 or 100,000 naive CD8 cells, divided it five ways and sequenced four.

Previously described methods with listed TCR primers produced the bulk TCR libraries. TCRdb fed the PCR reads into MiXCR, producing one record per CDR3 protein. The sample consists of under 650,000 distinct CDR3 sequences, nearly 20% of them appearing once. This clonotype showed up many times. V lost 7 bases and J 6 bases, leaving 24 bases between the germline ends. The germline CDR1 and CDR2 sequences are MNHNY and SVGAGI (reference sequence). CDR3 size: 16 residues. Naive CD8 T cells, phenotype CD8+CD4-CCR7+CD45RA+, were sorted. This TCR derives from a human donor in good health. Some libraries in this study had Jurkat cell RNA spiked in. This sequence joins TRBV6-6 and TRBJ1-1; weak D call: TRBD1 (5 bases). The material sequenced was naive CD8+ T cells from blood, with Jurkat cell RNA spiked in. The sample's subset: FACS-sorted CD8+CD4-CCR7+CD45RA+ naive T cells. The CDR3 sequence is CASTQAGGAGLSEAFF. CDR3 in DNA: TGTGCCAGCACCCAGGCGGGCGGGGCAGGGCTCTCTGAAGCTTTCTTT.